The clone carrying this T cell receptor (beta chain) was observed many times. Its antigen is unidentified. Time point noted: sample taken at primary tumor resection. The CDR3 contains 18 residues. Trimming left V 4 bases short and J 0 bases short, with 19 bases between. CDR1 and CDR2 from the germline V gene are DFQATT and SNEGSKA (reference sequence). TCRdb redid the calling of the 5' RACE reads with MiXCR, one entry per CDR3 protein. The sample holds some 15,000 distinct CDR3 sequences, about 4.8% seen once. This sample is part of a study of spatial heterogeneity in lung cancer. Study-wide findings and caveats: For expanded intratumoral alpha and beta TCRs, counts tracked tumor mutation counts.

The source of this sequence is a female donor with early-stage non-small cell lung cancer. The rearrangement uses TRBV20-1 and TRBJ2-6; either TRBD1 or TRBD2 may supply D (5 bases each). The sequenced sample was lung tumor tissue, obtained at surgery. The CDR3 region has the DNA TGCAGTGCTAATACCCAGGGACCAGACCCCTCTGGGGCCAACGTCCTGACTTTC. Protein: CSANTQGPDPSGANVLTF.